The source of this T cell receptor beta chain is a study of early T cells in non-severe SARS-CoV-2 infection. Study summary: Bulk RNA taken from unsorted whole blood was sequenced, leaving chains unpaired.

Germline CDR1 reads DFQATT; CDR2 reads SNEGSKA (reference sequence). There are 15 residues in the CDR3. Trimming removed 0 bases at V and 2 bases at J, with 12 bases between. Unique molecular identifiers were attached to individual cDNA molecules. MiXCR, applied by TCRdb to the 5' RACE reads, yields one record per CDR3 protein. The sample has 25,000 to 30,000 distinct CDR3 sequences; 5.5% to 7.5% are singletons. Notes on the study in general: CD4 and private specificities were missed by VDJdb matching, which favored anti-spike CD8 responses.

This clonotype was recorded at least ten times. Its specificity is not known. The sample in question was whole blood, obtained at baseline. The receptor was derived from an adult who was a healthcare worker with PCR-confirmed SARS-CoV-2 infection or an uninfected control (not recorded which). V gene TRBV20-1 combines with J gene TRBJ2-3; D is ambiguous. CDR3 bases: TGCAGTGCTAGAGATGACGGAAGACTCACAGATACGCAGTATTTT. It is translated as CSARDDGRLTDTQYF.